One sample yielded the 18 T cell receptor beta chains listed below, sequenced in a study of CD8+ T cells in alopecia areata. Investigators isolated RNA and reverse transcribed it into cDNA to act as the sequencing template. The table came from immunoSEQ multiplex PCR; TCRdb's copy has only in-frame clones and leaves some out. In the table there are around 98,000 clones, 35% to 45% of which are singletons. Sequenced input: CD4+ T cells sorted from blood. The receptors derive from a human donor with alopecia areata.

The table lists this clone with a few counts. The rearrangement uses TRBV4-1 and TRBJ1-1; D gene ambiguous. Germline CDR1 is MGHRA and CDR2 is YSYEKL. V was pared by 4 bases and J by 1 base, with 13 bases between. This CDR3 spans 15 amino acids. CDR3 amino acids: CASSRGREANTEAFF. The CDR3, as DNA: TGCGCCAGCAGCCGCGGACGGGAGGCGAACACTGAAGCTTTCTTT.

This chain uses TRBV2 with TRBJ2-7; a possible D gene is TRBD1 (5 bases). Germline V lookup: CDR1 SNHLY, CDR2 FYNNEI. The CDR3 length is 14 residues. V was trimmed by 3 bases and J by 0 bases, leaving 9 bases between them. The CDR3 loop reads CASSETRASYEQYF. CDR3 DNA sequence: TGTGCCAGCAGTGAGACCAGGGCCTCCTACGAGCAGTACTTC.

J is TRBJ2-4 and V is TRBV30; no clear D. Per germline, CDR1 GTSNPN and CDR2 SVGIG (reference sequence). The CDR3 runs 12 residues. Deletions cut 1 base from V and 7 bases from J, with 8 bases between. The chain's CDR3 is CAWSAMDNIQYF. The DNA for the CDR3 is TGTGCCTGGAGTGCAATGGATAACATTCAGTACTTC.

This clone was seen only a few times. The genes are TRBV28 and TRBJ2-1; D is unresolved. The CDR3 is 16 amino acids. Per germline, CDR1 MDHEN and CDR2 SYDVKM. Trimming stripped 2 bases from V and 0 bases from J, with 11 bases between. CDR3 coding DNA: TGTGCCAGCAGTTTAAAGGCCTTGAGCTCCTACAATGAGCAGTTCTTC. This gives the protein CASSLKALSSYNEQFF.

J is TRBJ2-1 and V is TRBV30; possible D gene TRBD1, 5 bases. The V end lost 3 bases, the J end lost 10 bases, and 10 bases lay between the germline ends. The CDR3 covers 11 residues. The germline V gene encodes CDR1 GTSNPN and CDR2 SVGIG (reference sequence). CDR3 coding DNA: TGTGCCTGGAGAGGGGTGCGCGAGCAGTTCTTC. Translated, it gives CAWRGVREQFF.

This rearrangement joins TRBV30 to TRBJ2-7; D is possibly TRBD2 (6 bases). V was clipped by 2 bases and J by 2 bases, with 13 bases between them. This CDR3 is built from 14 residues. Germline V gives CDR1 GTSNPN, CDR2 SVGIG (reference sequence). The CDR3: CAWSLPRGAYEQYF. The DNA for the CDR3 is TGTGCCTGGAGTCTTCCCCGCGGGGCCTACGAGCAGTACTTC.

About this clone: The DNA is omitted, as the CDR3 cannot be located on it reliably, and the CDR3 follows TCRdb's listing. V gene TRBV30 combines with J gene TRBJ1-2; the table gives TRBD1 as D, unverified against the DNA. With termini counted, the CDR3 has 13 amino acids. Germline V lookup: CDR1 GTSNPN, CDR2 SVGIG (reference sequence). CDR3 loop: CAWTTLGTGISTF.

This clone was picked up a small number of times. V usage is TRBV30 and J usage is TRBJ1-1; no clear D gene. This CDR3 has 14 amino acids. The germline CDR1 and CDR2 sequences are GTSNPN and SVGIG (reference sequence). Trimming pared 3 bases from V and 6 bases from J, leaving 17 bases between. CDR3 sequence: CAWSTLLRGSEAFF. CDR3 bases: TGTGCCTGGAGCACGCTGTTAAGAGGTTCTGAAGCTTTCTTT.

Points on this clone: This specimen includes other DNA sequences encoding the same CDR3. V usage is TRBV20-1 and J usage is TRBJ2-5; no reliable D call. V was trimmed by 5 bases and J by 5 bases, leaving 6 bases between them. Germline assignment: CDR1 DFQATT and CDR2 SNEGSKA (reference sequence). This CDR3 has 10 residues. CDR3 DNA: TGCAGTGCTTTGGGTGAGACCCAGTACTTC. Residues: CSALGETQYF.

The J gene is TRBJ2-3, the V gene TRBV9; 11 positions agree with TRBD2. This CDR3 spans 16 amino acids. Germline V gene lookup returns CDR1 SGDLS and CDR2 YYNGEE. The J segment lost 3 bases and the V segment lost 2 bases, leaving 5 bases of the junction unmatched. The CDR3 loop is CASSVGASGGTDTQYF. Written as DNA, the CDR3 is TGTGCCAGCAGCGTCGGGGCTAGCGGGGGGACAGATACGCAGTATTTT. The full variable domain, with the rest looked up from reference TRBV9 and TRBJ2-3, is DSGVTQTPKHLITATGQRVTLRCSPRSGDLSVYWYQQSLDQGLQFLIQYYNGEERAKGNILERFSAQQFPDLHSELNLSSLELGDSALYFCASSVGASGGTDTQYFGPGTRLTVL.

This clone was seen once. The V gene is TRBV18, the J gene TRBJ2-1, with 8 bases matching TRBD2. Trimming cost V 6 bases and J 2 bases; bases outside gene matches: 6. This CDR3 is built from 15 residues. Germline loops: CDR1 KGHSH, CDR2 LQKENI. CDR3 protein: CASSPQREPYNEQFF. The CDR3, as DNA: TGTGCCAGCTCCCCTCAGCGGGAGCCCTACAATGAGCAGTTCTTC.

This clone was seen a handful of times. The chain recombines TRBV7-9 with TRBJ2-7, with TRBD1 matching over 8 bases. Germline trimming cut 0 bases from V and 10 bases from J; bases unmatched to any gene: 8. This CDR3 spans 14 amino acids. Germline V gene data show CDR1 as SEHNR and CDR2 as FQNEAQ (reference sequence). The CDR3 region is CASSLATGTGIQYF. The CDR3 region has the DNA TGTGCCAGCAGCTTAGCGACCGGGACAGGAATTCAGTACTTC.

The chain has TRBV11-2 and TRBJ2-7; D remains ambiguous. The CDR3 consists of 12 residues. CDR1 and CDR2 from the germline V gene are SGHAT and FQNNGV. Trimming took 5 bases from V and 0 from J, leaving 5 bases between them. The CDR3 bases are TGTGCCAGCAGCGAGATCTCCTACGAGCAGTACTTC. Translating gives CASSEISYEQYF.

This clone was seen a single time. V gene TRBV5-1 combines with J gene TRBJ2-5; D not resolved. The germline V gene has CDR1 SGHRS and CDR2 YFSETQ. This CDR3 contains 14 residues. Trimming removed 0 bases at V and 5 bases at J, with 11 bases between. In DNA, the CDR3 is TGCGCCAGCAGCTTGGGTGCTCTGCGGGAGACCCAGTACTTC. It yields the protein CASSLGALRETQYF.

The rearrangement joins TRBV20-1 to TRBJ2-7; TRBD1 matches 7 bases. V dropped 6 bases and J dropped 5; count of bases not matched to a gene: 4. The CDR3 totals 11 residues. Germline V gene lookup returns CDR1 DFQATT and CDR2 SNEGSKA (reference sequence). CDR3 nucleotides: TGCAGTGCCCCCGGGACAGACGAGCAGTACTTC. Its protein product is CSAPGTDEQYF.

V gene TRBV29-1 combines with J gene TRBJ2-7, with 7 nucleotides matching TRBD1. V shed 5 bases, J shed 1 base, and the junction held 8 bases outside the gene matches. There are 14 residues in the CDR3. Germline lookup yields CDR1 SQVTM and CDR2 ANQGSEA. CDR3: CSVTYRTGSYEQYF. As DNA, the CDR3 is TGCAGCGTTACTTACAGGACAGGATCCTACGAGCAGTACTTC.

The V and J genes are TRBV2 and TRBJ1-1; no reliable D call. Between the trimmed V and J ends, which lost 6 bases and 4 bases, there was a span of 9 bases. Per germline, CDR1 SNHLY and CDR2 FYNNEI. The CDR3 totals 12 residues. The CDR3 nucleotides are TGTGCCAGCAGGAGATTGGGCACTGAAGCTTTCTTT. Protein sequence: CASRRLGTEAFF. The full variable domain, rest sourced from reference TRBV2 and TRBJ1-1, is EPEVTQTPSHQVTQMGQEVILRCVPISNHLYFYWYRQILGQKVEFLVSFYNNEISEKSEIFDDQFSVERPDGSNFTLKIRSTKLEDSAMYFCASRRLGTEAFFGQGTRLTVV.

The V gene is TRBV4-3, the J gene TRBJ2-7; perhaps D is TRBD1 or TRBD2 (5 bases each). The V end lost 1 base, the J end lost 7 bases, and 17 bases lay between the germline ends. This CDR3 is built from 15 residues. In germline, CDR1 is LGHNA, CDR2 YSLEER. Here the CDR3 reads CASSQGGTLVEEQYF. In nucleotides, the CDR3 is TGCGCCAGCAGCCAAGGAGGGACCCTTGTTGAGGAGCAGTACTTC.